This T cell receptor (beta chain) was identified in a study of T-cell reconstitution after alpha-beta-depleted transplantation in children. V lost 0 bases to trimming and J lost 6 bases, with 9 bases between them. The CDR3 totals 13 residues. In germline, CDR1 is SGHTS, CDR2 YDEGEE. Preparation of the TCRbeta library was carried out with unique molecular identifiers. Via MiXCR, TCRdb re-called the PCR reads, giving one row per CDR3 protein. The sample shows hundreds of thousands of distinct CDR3 sequences, 16% of them seen only once. This clonotype was counted many times. This clonotype was obtained from a human donor who donated a stem cell graft to a child with acute myeloid leukemia. The material was PBMCs from the stem cell graft donor, obtained from the stem cell graft. The chain combines TRBV5-8 with TRBJ1-2; tentatively, D is TRBD1 (5 bases). The CDR3 DNA reads as TGTGCCAGCAGCTTGGGGGACGTGGATGGCTACACCTTC. Protein: CASSLGDVDGYTF.